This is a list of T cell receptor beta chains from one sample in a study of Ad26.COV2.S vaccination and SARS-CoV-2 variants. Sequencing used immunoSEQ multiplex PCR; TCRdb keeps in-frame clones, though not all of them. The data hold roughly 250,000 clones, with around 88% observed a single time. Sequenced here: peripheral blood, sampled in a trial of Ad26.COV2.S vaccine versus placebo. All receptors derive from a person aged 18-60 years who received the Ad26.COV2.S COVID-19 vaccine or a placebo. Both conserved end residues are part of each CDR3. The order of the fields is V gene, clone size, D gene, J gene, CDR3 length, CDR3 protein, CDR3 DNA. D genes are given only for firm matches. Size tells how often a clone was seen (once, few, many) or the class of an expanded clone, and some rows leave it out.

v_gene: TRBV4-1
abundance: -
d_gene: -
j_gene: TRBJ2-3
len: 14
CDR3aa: CASSPSGSTDTQYF
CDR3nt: TGCGCCAGCAGCCCGAGTGGGAGCACAGATACGCAGTATTTT

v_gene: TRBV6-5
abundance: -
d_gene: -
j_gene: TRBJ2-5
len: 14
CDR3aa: CASSPQPYQETQYF
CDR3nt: TGTGCCAGCAGTCCACAGCCGTACCAAGAGACCCAGTACTTC

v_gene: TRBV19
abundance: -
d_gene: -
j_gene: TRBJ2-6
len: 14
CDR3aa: CASSSRSGANVLTF
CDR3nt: TGTGCCAGTAGCAGTCGGTCTGGGGCCAACGTCCTGACTTTC

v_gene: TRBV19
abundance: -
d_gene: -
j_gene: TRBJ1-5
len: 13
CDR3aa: CASSPYSNQPQHF
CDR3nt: TGTGCCAGTAGTCCTTATAGCAATCAGCCCCAGCATTTT

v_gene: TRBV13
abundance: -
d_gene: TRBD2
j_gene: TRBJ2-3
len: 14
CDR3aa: CASSLEAGADTQYF
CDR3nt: TGTGCCAGCAGCTTAGAAGCGGGAGCAGATACGCAGTATTTT

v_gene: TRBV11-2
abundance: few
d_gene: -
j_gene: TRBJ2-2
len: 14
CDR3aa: CASSLGSIAGELFF
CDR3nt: TGTGCCAGCAGCTTAGGGAGTATCGCCGGGGAGCTGTTTTTT

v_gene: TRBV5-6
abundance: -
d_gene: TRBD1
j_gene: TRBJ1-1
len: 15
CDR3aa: CASSFRGQGNTEAFF
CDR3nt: TGTGCCAGCAGCTTTCGCGGACAGGGAAACACTGAAGCTTTCTTT

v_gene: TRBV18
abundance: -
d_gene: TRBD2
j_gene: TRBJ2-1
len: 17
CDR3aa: CASSPRMLSGSHNEQFF
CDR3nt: TGTGCCAGCTCACCTCGGATGTTGAGCGGGAGCCACAATGAGCAGTTCTTC

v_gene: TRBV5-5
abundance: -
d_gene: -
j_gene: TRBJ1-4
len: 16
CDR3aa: CASSLGPLRPNEKLFF
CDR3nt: TGTGCCAGCAGCCTGGGCCCTCTGAGGCCTAATGAAAAACTGTTTTTT

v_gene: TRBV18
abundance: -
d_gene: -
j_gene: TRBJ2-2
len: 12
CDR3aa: CASSPDTGELFF
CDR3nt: TGTGCCAGCTCACCGGACACCGGGGAGCTGTTTTTT

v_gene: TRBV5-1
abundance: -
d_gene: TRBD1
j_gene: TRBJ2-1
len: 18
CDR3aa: CASSLDFLRGRGTGEQFF
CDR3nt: TGCGCCAGCAGCTTGGATTTTCTCCGCGGCAGGGGGACAGGTGAGCAGTTCTTC

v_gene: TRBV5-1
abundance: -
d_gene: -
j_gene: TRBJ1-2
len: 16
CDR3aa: CASSPTSDRVSYGYTF
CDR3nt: TGCGCCAGCAGCCCTACCTCGGACAGAGTAAGCTATGGCTACACCTTC

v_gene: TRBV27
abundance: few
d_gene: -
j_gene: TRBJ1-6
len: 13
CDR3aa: CASKNGIVSPLHF
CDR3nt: TGTGCCAGCAAGAACGGTATAGTTTCACCCCTCCACTTT

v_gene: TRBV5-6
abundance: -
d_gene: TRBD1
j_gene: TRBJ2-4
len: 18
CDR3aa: CASSFRDRGFRAKNIQYF
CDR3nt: TGTGCCAGCAGCTTCCGGGACAGGGGTTTTAGGGCCAAAAACATTCAGTACTTC

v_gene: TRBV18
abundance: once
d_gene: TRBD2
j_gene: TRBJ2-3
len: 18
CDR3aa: CASSPRASGGSSTDTQYF
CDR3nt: TGTGCCAGCTCACCAAGGGCTAGCGGGGGTTCTAGCACAGATACGCAGTATTTT

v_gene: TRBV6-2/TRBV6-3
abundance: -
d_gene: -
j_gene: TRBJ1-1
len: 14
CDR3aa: CASSYRAGGTEAFF
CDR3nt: TGTGCCAGCAGTTACAGGGCGGGTGGCACTGAAGCTTTCTTT

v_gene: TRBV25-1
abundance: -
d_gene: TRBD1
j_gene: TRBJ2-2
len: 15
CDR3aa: CASSDTGAGTGELFF
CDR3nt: TGTGCCAGCAGTGACACAGGGGCGGGCACCGGGGAGCTGTTTTTT

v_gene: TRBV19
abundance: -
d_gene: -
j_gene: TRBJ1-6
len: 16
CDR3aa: CASSPGGSSYNSPLHF
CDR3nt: TGTGCCAGTAGCCCCGGAGGGAGCTCCTATAATTCACCCCTCCACTTT

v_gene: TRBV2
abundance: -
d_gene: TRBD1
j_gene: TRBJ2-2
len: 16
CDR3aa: CASSELDRRYTGELFF
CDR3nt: TGTGCCAGCAGTGAACTGGACAGGCGATACACCGGGGAGCTGTTTTTT

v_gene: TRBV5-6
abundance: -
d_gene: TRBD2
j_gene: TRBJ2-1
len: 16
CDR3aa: CASSRRAGGPNNEQFF
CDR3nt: TGTGCCAGCAGCCGACGAGCGGGGGGGCCTAACAATGAGCAGTTCTTC

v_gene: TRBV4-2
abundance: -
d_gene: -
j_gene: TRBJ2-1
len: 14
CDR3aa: CASSQGGSYNEQFF
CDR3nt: TGTGCCAGCAGCCAGGGGGGCTCCTACAATGAGCAGTTCTTC

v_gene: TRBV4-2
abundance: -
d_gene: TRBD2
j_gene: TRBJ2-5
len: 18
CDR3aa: CASSQEPAGGLNQETQYF
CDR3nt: TGTGCCAGCAGCCAAGAGCCAGCGGGGGGGCTTAACCAAGAGACCCAGTACTTC

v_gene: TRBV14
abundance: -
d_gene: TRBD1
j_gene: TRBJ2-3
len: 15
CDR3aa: CASSPTGTGRDTQYF
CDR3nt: TGTGCCAGCAGCCCTACCGGGACAGGACGAGATACGCAGTATTTT

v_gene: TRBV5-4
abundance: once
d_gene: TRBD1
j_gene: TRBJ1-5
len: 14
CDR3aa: CASSLEGAEQPQHF
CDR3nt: TGTGCCAGCAGCTTGGAGGGGGCAGAACAGCCCCAGCATTTT

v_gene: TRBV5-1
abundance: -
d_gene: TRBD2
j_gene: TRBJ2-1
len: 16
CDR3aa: CASSLWTSLSYNEQFF
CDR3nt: TGCGCCAGCAGCTTGTGGACTAGTCTTTCCTACAATGAGCAGTTCTTC

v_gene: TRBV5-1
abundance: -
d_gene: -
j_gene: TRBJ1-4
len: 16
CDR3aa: CASSTGTGATNEKLFF
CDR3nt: TGCGCCAGCAGCACGGGGACGGGGGCAACTAATGAAAAACTGTTTTTT

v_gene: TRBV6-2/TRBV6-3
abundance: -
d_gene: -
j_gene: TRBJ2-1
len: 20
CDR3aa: CASSYNPDPWGHQSYNEQFF
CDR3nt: TGTGCCAGCAGTTACAACCCCGACCCCTGGGGACATCAGTCCTACAATGAGCAGTTCTTC

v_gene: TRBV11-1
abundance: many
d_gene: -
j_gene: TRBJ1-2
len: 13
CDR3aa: CASSSYPMGGYTF
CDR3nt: TGTGCCAGCAGCTCGTACCCCATGGGTGGCTACACCTTC

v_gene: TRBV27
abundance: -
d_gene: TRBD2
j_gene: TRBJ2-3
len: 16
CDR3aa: CASSFRTSGSPGTQYF
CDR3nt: TGTGCCAGCAGTTTCCGGACTAGCGGGTCCCCAGGGACGCAGTATTTT

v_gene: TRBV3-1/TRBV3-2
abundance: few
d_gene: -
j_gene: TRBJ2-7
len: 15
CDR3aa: CASSPLNTLGREQYF
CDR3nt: TGTGCCAGCAGCCCACTAAATACACTTGGGAGAGAGCAGTACTTC

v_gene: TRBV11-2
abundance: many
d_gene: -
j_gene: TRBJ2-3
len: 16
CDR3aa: CASSFPRGVSTDTQYF
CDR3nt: TGTGCCAGCAGCTTTCCACGCGGGGTTAGCACAGATACGCAGTATTTT

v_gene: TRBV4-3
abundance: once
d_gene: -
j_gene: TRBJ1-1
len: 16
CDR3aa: CASQKASGTLNTEAFF
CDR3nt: TGCGCCAGCCAAAAGGCATCCGGGACCTTGAACACTGAAGCTTTCTTT

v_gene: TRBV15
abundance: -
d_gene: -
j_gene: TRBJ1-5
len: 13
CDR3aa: CATSSQRNQPQHF
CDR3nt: TGTGCCACCAGCAGCCAGCGGAATCAGCCCCAGCATTTT

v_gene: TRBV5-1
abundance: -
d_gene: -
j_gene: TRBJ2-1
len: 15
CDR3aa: CASSLGPPPGNEQFF
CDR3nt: TGCGCCAGCAGCTTGGGGCCCCCCCCCGGCAATGAGCAGTTCTTC

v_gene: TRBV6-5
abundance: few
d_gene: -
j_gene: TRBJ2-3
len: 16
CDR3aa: CASSYSWEESTDTQYF
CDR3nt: TGTGCCAGCAGTTACTCGTGGGAGGAGAGCACAGATACGCAGTATTTT

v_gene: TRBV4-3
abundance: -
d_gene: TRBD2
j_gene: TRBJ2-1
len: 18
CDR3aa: CASSPLRLAGETFNEQFF
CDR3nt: TGCGCCAGCAGCCCGTTGAGATTAGCGGGGGAAACTTTCAATGAGCAGTTCTTC

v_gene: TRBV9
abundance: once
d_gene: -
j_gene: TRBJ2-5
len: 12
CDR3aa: CASSDTGETQYF
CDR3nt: TGTGCCAGCAGCGACACAGGAGAGACCCAGTACTTC

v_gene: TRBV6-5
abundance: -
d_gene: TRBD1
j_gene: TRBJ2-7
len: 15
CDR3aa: CASSYTLTGTYEQYF
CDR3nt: TGTGCCAGCAGTTACACCCTGACAGGGACCTACGAGCAGTACTTC

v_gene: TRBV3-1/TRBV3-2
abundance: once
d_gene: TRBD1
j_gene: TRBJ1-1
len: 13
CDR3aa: CASGGGGYTEAFF
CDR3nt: TGTGCATCAGGGGGTGGGGGTTACACTGAAGCTTTCTTT

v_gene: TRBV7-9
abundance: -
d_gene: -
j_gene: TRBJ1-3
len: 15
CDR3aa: CASSLVSGAGNTIYF
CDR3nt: TGTGCCAGCAGCTTAGTCTCAGGGGCTGGAAACACCATATATTTT

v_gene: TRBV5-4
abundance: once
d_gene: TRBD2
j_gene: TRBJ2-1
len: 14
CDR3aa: CASSQGLAWNEQFF
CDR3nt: TGTGCCAGCAGCCAAGGACTAGCGTGGAATGAGCAGTTCTTC

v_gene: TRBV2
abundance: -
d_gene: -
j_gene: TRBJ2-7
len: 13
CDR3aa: CASGLDGPYEQYF
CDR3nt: TGTGCCAGCGGCCTGGACGGACCTTACGAGCAGTACTTC

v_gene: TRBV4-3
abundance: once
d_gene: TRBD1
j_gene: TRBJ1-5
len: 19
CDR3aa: CASSQDRGQGVSRGQPQHF
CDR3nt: TGCGCCAGCAGCCAAGATCGGGGACAGGGGGTTTCGAGGGGTCAGCCCCAGCATTTT

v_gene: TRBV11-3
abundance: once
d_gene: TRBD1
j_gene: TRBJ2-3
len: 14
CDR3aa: CASSLRGQGDTQYF
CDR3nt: TGTGCCAGCAGCTTAAGGGGGCAGGGCGATACGCAGTATTTT

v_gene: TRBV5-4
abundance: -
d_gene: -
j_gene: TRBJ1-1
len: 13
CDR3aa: CASSLSQHTEAFF
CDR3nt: TGTGCCAGCAGCTTAAGCCAGCACACTGAAGCTTTCTTT

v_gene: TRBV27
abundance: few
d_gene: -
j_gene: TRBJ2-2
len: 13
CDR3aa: CASSLGSTGELFF
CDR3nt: TGTGCCAGCAGTTTAGGCAGCACCGGGGAGCTGTTTTTT